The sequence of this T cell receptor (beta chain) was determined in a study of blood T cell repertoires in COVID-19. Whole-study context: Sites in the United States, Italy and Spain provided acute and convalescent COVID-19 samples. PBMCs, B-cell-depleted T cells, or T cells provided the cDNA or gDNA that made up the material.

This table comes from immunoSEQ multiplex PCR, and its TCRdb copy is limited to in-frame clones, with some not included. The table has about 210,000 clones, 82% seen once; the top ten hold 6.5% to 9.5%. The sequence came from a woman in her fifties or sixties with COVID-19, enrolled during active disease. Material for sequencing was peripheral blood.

The CDR3 protein is CASSAGTGGAGTEAFF. DNA for the CDR3: TGTGCCAGCAGTGCCGGGACAGGGGGCGCAGGGACTGAAGCTTTCTTT. The chain is built from TRBV6-1 and TRBJ1-1; 12 positions match TRBD1. Losses at the gene ends were 4 bases for V and 5 bases for J; bases not matched to a gene: 8. Germline CDR1 and CDR2: MNHNS and SASEGT. The CDR3 runs 16 residues.